A single sample is the source of the 13 T cell receptor beta chains below, sequenced in a study of T cell responses to AZD1222 COVID-19 vaccine (dated by TCRdb to the early 2020s). The library was made by the immunoSEQ multiplex PCR assay. What TCRdb holds here is the immuneACCESS table cut down to in-frame rearrangements. Part of the clones is not present; checked against another copy, under half of the missing clones reflect an unresolved V gene, and the others are unexplained. A total of approximately 190,000 clones appear in this sample, approximately 92% of them only once. The top ten hold about 3.5% of the sample. What the time point label conveys for this sample: about 28 days (+/-7) after the second vaccine dose. Read against the paper, the sample's treatment or condition label means: meningococcal conjugate vaccine given as trial control. Here the sequenced sample was peripheral blood, taken 28 days after the second dose of the MenACWY control vaccine. The receptors originated from an adult who received the MenACWY meningococcal vaccine as a control.

CDR3 protein: CASSNSGLSRPDTQYF. CDR3 coding DNA: TGTGCCAGTAGTAACTCAGGGTTGTCGCGCCCAGATACGCAGTATTTT. V is TRBV19 and J is TRBJ2-3, with TRBD1 as a possible D gene (5 bases). This CDR3 spans 16 amino acids. Germline-derived CDR1 and CDR2 are LNHDA and SQIVND (reference sequence). Trimming removed 4 bases at V and 4 bases at J, with 18 bases between.

Notes on this clone: Other DNA sequences in the sample encode the same CDR3. The chain carries TRBV11-3 and TRBJ2-2; D is unresolved. Trimming stripped 1 base from V and 0 bases from J, with 3 bases between. Germline lookup yields CDR1 SGHNT and CDR2 YENEEA. The CDR3 contains 14 residues. Here the CDR3 DNA reads TGTGCCAGCAGCTTAGCCTCGAACACCGGGGAGCTGTTTTTT. It translates to CASSLASNTGELFF.

The V and J genes are TRBV29-1 and TRBJ1-1; maybe TRBD1 (6 bases). Looked up from germline, CDR1 is SQVTM and CDR2 is ANQGSEA. V was cut by 7 bases and J by 2 bases, with 17 bases left in between. The CDR3 consists of 14 residues. CDR3 loop: CSASVGRGNTEAFF. Written as DNA, the CDR3 is TGCAGCGCCTCCGTCGGCAGGGGAAACACTGAAGCTTTCTTT.

This clone showed up just once. The chain combines TRBV5-1 with TRBJ2-7, with D perhaps matching TRBD1 (5 bases). The germline V and J ends were trimmed by 1 base and 2 bases, with 13 bases remaining between them. The V gene's germline CDR1 is SGHRS and CDR2 YFSETQ. The CDR3 spans 15 residues. CDR3 coding DNA: TGCGCCAGCAGCTTGCGACAGCCTGGAGCCTACGAGCAGTACTTC. Encoded protein: CASSLRQPGAYEQYF.

This sequence joins TRBV7-8 and TRBJ1-6; a weak D match, TRBD1 (5 bases). V was trimmed by 1 base and J by 8 bases, leaving 6 bases between them. Germline CDR1 and CDR2: SGHVS and FQNEAQ. The CDR3 contains 13 residues. The DNA for the CDR3 is TGTGCCAGCAGCTTAGGGGGGGATTCACCCCTCCACTTT. Its protein is CASSLGGDSPLHF.

The chain recombines TRBV7-8 with TRBJ2-7; TRBD1 aligns across 7 bases. Per the germline V gene, CDR1 is SGHVS and CDR2 is FQNEAQ. This CDR3 spans 14 amino acids. Trimming removed 5 bases from V and 1 base from J; junction bases left unmatched: 5. The DNA of the CDR3 is TGTGCCAGCAGCATAGGACAGGAGTCCTACGAGCAGTACTTC. This codes for CASSIGQESYEQYF.

This chain uses TRBV13 with TRBJ2-7; TRBD2 might be the D (7 bases). V was trimmed by 5 bases and J by 4 bases, leaving 15 bases between them. The CDR3 consists of 14 residues. From germline, CDR1 is PRHDT and CDR2 FYEKMQ (reference sequence). CDR3 sequence: CASSRGGTQYEQYF. The CDR3 DNA follows: TGTGCCAGCAGCAGGGGGGGTACCCAGTACGAGCAGTACTTC.

V and J are TRBV30 and TRBJ1-5, with D possibly being TRBD1 (5 bases). Germline CDR1 and CDR2: GTSNPN and SVGIG (reference sequence). V was pared by 2 bases and J by 8 bases, with 13 bases between. The CDR3 is 13 amino acids. CDR3 protein: CAWSRQTVEPQHF. In DNA, the CDR3 is TGTGCCTGGAGTCGACAGACGGTAGAGCCCCAGCATTTT. Full variable domain (remainder filled in from reference TRBV30 and TRBJ1-5): SQTIHQWPATLVQPVGSPLSLECTVEGTSNPNLYWYRQAAGRGLQLLFYSVGIGQISSEVPQNLSASRPQDRQFILSSKKLLLSDSGFYLCAWSRQTVEPQHFGDGTRLSIL.

This chain links TRBV20-1 with TRBJ1-1; D ambiguous. Germline CDR1 and CDR2: DFQATT and SNEGSKA (reference sequence). V was trimmed by 0 bases and J by 6 bases, leaving 5 bases between them. CDR3 length equals 11 residues. CDR3 coding DNA: TGCAGTGCTAGAGATAAGCCTGAAGCTTTCTTT. It yields the protein CSARDKPEAFF.

V usage is TRBV28 and J usage is TRBJ1-5; 7 bases are shared with TRBD1. Germline loops: CDR1 MDHEN, CDR2 SYDVKM. This CDR3 has 16 amino acids. The V and J ends lost 3 bases and 2 bases, in that order; junction bases with no gene match: 7. The CDR3 loop is CASSLWTGPGNQPQHF. The CDR3 nucleotides read TGTGCCAGCAGTTTGTGGACAGGCCCGGGCAATCAGCCCCAGCATTTT.

The V and J genes are TRBV14 and TRBJ1-2; D remains ambiguous. CDR3 length equals 16 residues. Germline V gene lookup returns CDR1 SGHDN and CDR2 FVKESK. The V gene lost 2 bases and the J gene lost 0 bases, with 13 bases spanning the gap. DNA of the CDR3: TGTGCCAGCAGCCAAAGGAGGGCAGATGCTAACTATGGCTACACCTTC. The encoded protein is CASSQRRADANYGYTF.

This chain links TRBV7-2 with TRBJ1-1; D is possibly TRBD1 (5 bases). The CDR3 extends over 14 amino acids. Germline lookup yields CDR1 SGHTA and CDR2 FQGNSA. The V end was cut by 1 base, the J end by 3 bases, with 9 bases between. CDR3 loop: CASSLGGLDTEAFF. CDR3 nucleotides: TGTGCCAGCAGCTTAGGGGGGTTAGACACTGAAGCTTTCTTT.

V is TRBV30 and J is TRBJ2-2; weak D call: TRBD1 (6 bases). The CDR3 contains 11 residues. Trimming pared 5 bases from V and 15 bases from J, leaving 16 bases between. Germline assignment: CDR1 GTSNPN and CDR2 SVGIG (reference sequence). The CDR3 sequence: CAWSRGQGLFF. The CDR3 coding sequence is TGTGCCTGGTCCCGGGGCCAGGGGTTGTTTTTT.